These T cell receptor beta chains were read from a single sample in a study of glioma-infiltrating T cells. TCRdb called the multiplex PCR reads again in MiXCR, with one record for every CDR3 protein. The data show 300,000 to 450,000 distinct CDR3 sequences, less than 50% seen once. Material for sequencing was glioma tissue, nonneoplastic brain tissue, or PBMCs (not recorded which). These receptors originate from a human donor with low-grade glioma or glioblastoma, undergoing nonglioma brain surgery, or in good health (not recorded which). CDR3s include the opening cysteine and the closing phenylalanine or tryptophan. Each record gives: D gene, J gene, V gene, clone size, CDR3 DNA, CDR3 protein. The D gene is left open where the match is weak. Expanded clones are given a class, and other clones once, few, many or no size at all.

>.|TRBJ1-1|TRBV20-1|.
TGCAGTGCTAGATCCGGACTTATGAACACTGAAGCTTTCTTT
CSARSGLMNTEAFF
>.|TRBJ1-2|TRBV7-6|.
TGTGCCAGCAGCTTCCCCGGAGACTATGGCTACACCTTC
CASSFPGDYGYTF
>.|TRBJ2-5|TRBV28|many
TGTGCCAGCAGCCGCGCCGGGACTCAAGAGACCCAGTACTTC
CASSRAGTQETQYF
>.|TRBJ2-1|TRBV7-9|.
TGTGCCAGCAGCCCTGCCTCGATGGCCTACAATGAGCGGTTCTTC
CASSPASMAYNERFF
>.|TRBJ2-1|TRBV9|once
TGTGCCAGCAGCGGACCCGGGACCTACAATGAGCAGTTCTTC
CASSGPGTYNEQFF
>.|TRBJ1-4|TRBV15|.
TGTGCCACCAGAAGAGTCCGGGGGGATGAAAAACTGTCTTTT
CATRRVRGDEKLSF
>.|TRBJ1-2|TRBV4-3|.
TGCGCCAGCAGCCAGTATCAGGGAGGGGACTATGGCTACACCTTC
CASSQYQGGDYGYTF
>.|TRBJ2-7|TRBV3-1|.
TGTGCCAGCAGCCAAGTGGGACTCCTCTACGAGCAGTACTTC
CASSQVGLLYEQYF
>TRBD2|TRBJ2-3|TRBV28|.
TGTGCCTCCTCAGCGGGAGGTCTGCCAGATACGCAGTATTTT
CASSAGGLPDTQYF
>.|TRBJ2-7|TRBV7-9|few
TGTGCCAGCAGCTACAAACCAGGGGAATTCTCCTACGAGCAGTACTTC
CASSYKPGEFSYEQYF
>.|TRBJ2-5|TRBV10-3|.
TGTGCCATCAGTGAGTCGGAGTACAAAGAGACCCAGTACTTC
CAISESEYKETQYF
>.|TRBJ2-3|TRBV20-1|.
TGCATCCCCACAGATACGCAGTATTTT
CIPTDTQYF
>.|TRBJ2-4|TRBV6-2/TRBV6-3|many
TGTGCCAGCAGTCGACAGAGGGTGGACATTCAGTACTTC
CASSRQRVDIQYF
>TRBD2|TRBJ2-7|TRBV7-2|.
TGTGCCAGCAGCTGGGGCCCCAGCGGGAAAGAGCAGTACTTC
CASSWGPSGKEQYF
>.|TRBJ1-3|TRBV20-1|.
TGCAGTGCTAGAGACCCATCAAGAAACACCACATATTTT
CSARDPSRNTTYF
>.|TRBJ2-3|TRBV18|.
TGTGCCAACTCACCAGTGACAGGAGATACGCAGTATTTT
CANSPVTGDTQYF
>.|TRBJ2-7|TRBV4-3|few
TGCGCCAGCAGCCAAGATCTAGGGGTCTACGAGCAGTACTTC
CASSQDLGVYEQYF
>TRBD1|TRBJ2-3|TRBV7-2|once
TGTGCCAGCCGACAGGGGGCGCCGGGCACAGATACGCATTATTTT
CASRQGAPGTDTHYF
>.|TRBJ2-1|TRBV6-9|.
TGTGCCAGCAGTTATTCAACGGAAGCGGGCAATGAGCAGTTCTTC
CASSYSTEAGNEQFF
>.|TRBJ1-1|TRBV27|many
TGTGCCAGCAGTGCCAGTCGGAACACTGAAGCTTTCTTT
CASSASRNTEAFF
>.|TRBJ2-1|TRBV28|few
TGTGCCAGCAGTAGCGACTACAATGAGCAGTTCTTC
CASSSDYNEQFF
>TRBD2|TRBJ2-7|TRBV20-1|.
TGCAGTGCTAGAGATTGGAAACTAGCGGGAGCTTACGAGCAGTACTTC
CSARDWKLAGAYEQYF
>.|TRBJ2-3|TRBV27|.
TGTGCCAGCAGTATCGGGACTTATAGCACAGATACGCAGTATTTT
CASSIGTYSTDTQYF
>.|TRBJ2-7|TRBV15|many
TGTGCCACCAGCAGAGAGGGCAGGGGCGAGCAGTACTTC
CATSREGRGEQYF
>.|TRBJ2-1|TRBV20-1|many
TGCAGTGCTAGAGACTGGACCACGTCCTACAATGAGCAGTTCTTC
CSARDWTTSYNEQFF
>.|TRBJ2-1|TRBV7-6|few
TGTGCCAGCAGCTTAGAAGGAGCCAGGGCAAGCTACAATGAGCAGTTCTTC
CASSLEGARASYNEQFF
>.|TRBJ2-5|TRBV20-1|many
TGCAGTGCTAGACCCGGGACTCGCCTTGGGACCCAGTACTTC
CSARPGTRLGTQYF
>.|TRBJ2-2|TRBV4-1|.
TGCGCCAGCAGCCAAGAGAACCCGGGCTTCCCAGCGGGGGAGCTGTTTTTT
CASSQENPGFPAGELFF
>.|TRBJ2-7|TRBV6-2/TRBV6-3|.
TGTGCCAGCAGTTTCCCGACAGCCCGCCTCTCCTACGAGCAGTACTTC
CASSFPTARLSYEQYF
>.|TRBJ2-7|TRBV12-3/TRBV12-4|.
TGTGCCAGCAGTACGAACCCCTACGAGCAGTACTTC
CASSTNPYEQYF
>TRBD2|TRBJ2-1|TRBV12-3/TRBV12-4|.
TGTGCCAGCACCACAAGGTCTAGCGGAGCCCCGTACAATGAGCAGTTCTTC
CASTTRSSGAPYNEQFF
>.|TRBJ2-1|TRBV2|.
TGTGCCAGCAGTGAGTTAGGTAGCTCCTACAATGAGCAGTTCTTC
CASSELGSSYNEQFF
>TRBD2|TRBJ2-1|TRBV19|once
TGTGCCAGTAGTTCTATCAGGACTAGCGGCTACAATGAGCAGTTCTTC
CASSSIRTSGYNEQFF